Reported below is one T cell receptor beta chain. The sample belongs to a study of blood T cell repertoires in COVID-19. Germline CDR1 is SGDLS and CDR2 is YYNGEE. There are 14 residues in the CDR3. J was trimmed by 6 bases and V by 7 bases; bases with no gene match: 13. Libraries were prepared by immunoSEQ multiplex PCR; TCRdb keeps only in-frame clonotypes and omits some of them. The sample shows fewer than 350,000 clones, 85% of them seen only once. The receptor was isolated from a woman in her 30s who had been exposed to COVID-19. This chain links TRBV9 with TRBJ2-7; 7 nucleotides match TRBD2. The sequenced sample consisted of PBMCs or T cells enriched from blood (not recorded which). The CDR3 here is CASSEGGAVGEQYF. The CDR3, as DNA: TGTGCCAGCTCAGAGGGAGGGGCTGTTGGCGAGCAGTACTTC.